A single sample gave rise to the 19 T cell receptor beta chains below, sequenced in a study of post-analysis software for immune sequencing data. Included in the TCR beta cDNA libraries were unique molecular identifiers. A single record per CDR3 protein comes from TCRdb applying MiXCR to the PCR reads. The sample shows 750,000 to 950,000 distinct CDR3 sequences, around 46% of them seen only once. Antigen specificity for these receptors is unknown. Whole-study findings and limits: Five or six TRBV segments were significantly more frequent in patients than in controls. TRBV5-6, TRBV5-1 and TRBV20-1 were among these segments.

The source material was blood. The receptors were gathered from a girl between 10 and 17 years old with multiple sclerosis.

Points on this clonotype: Germline and junction disagree at one end, which may indicate a read error. This rearrangement joins TRBV4-1 to TRBJ2-7; the D gene is possibly TRBD1 (6 bases). The CDR3 is made up of 12 amino acids. Germline lookup yields CDR1 MGHRA and CDR2 YSYEKL. The DNA of the CDR3 is TGTGCCAGCAGCCCTGACAGGAGCGAGCAGTACTTC. This codes for CASSPDRSEQYF.

In its sample, this clonotype was seen a few times. V usage is TRBV5-1 and J usage is TRBJ1-1; 10 nucleotides agree with TRBD1. V dropped 0 bases and J dropped 10; count of bases not matched to a gene: 18. The germline CDR1 and CDR2 sequences are SGHRS and YFSETQ. The CDR3 is made up of 18 amino acids. The CDR3 coding sequence is TGCGCCAGCAGCTTGGAGGTGACAGGGGGCCGAGTGAGGGAGGGAGCTTTCTTT. Translated: CASSLEVTGGRVREGAFF.

This sequence joins TRBV12-3 or TRBV12-4 and TRBJ2-1; 7 positions match TRBD2. V lost 0 bases and J lost 8; bases outside the gene matches: 7. CDR3 length: 15 residues. The CDR3 sequence is CASSLAGGSPDEQFF. The CDR3 DNA sequence: TGTGCCAGCAGTTTAGCTGGCGGGAGTCCAGATGAGCAGTTCTTC.

The rearrangement uses TRBV5-1 and TRBJ2-7; D possibly matches TRBD1 or TRBD2 (5 bases each). Trimming removed 4 bases at V and 1 base at J, with 15 bases between. The CDR3 is 15 residues long. Germline V gives CDR1 SGHRS, CDR2 YFSETQ. The CDR3 spells CASSPEGLSSYEQYF. In DNA, the CDR3 is TGCGCCAGCAGCCCCGAGGGGCTATCATCCTACGAGCAGTACTTC.

This clonotype was counted a few times. The chain recombines TRBV20-1 with TRBJ2-5; 11 nucleotides align to TRBD1. The J call is uncertain, as TRBJ2-7 better fits the DNA end. CDR3 length: 15 amino acids. The germline CDR1 and CDR2 sequences are DFQATT and SNEGSKA (reference sequence). The CDR3 spells CSARDTGTGGDEQYF. CDR3 sequence (DNA): TGCAGTGCTAGAGATACCGGGACAGGGGGAGACGAGCAGTACTTC.

The chain couples TRBV4-3 to TRBJ2-7, with D perhaps TRBD2 (5 bases). V gave up 0 bases and J gave up 3 bases, with 18 bases separating them. In germline, CDR1 is LGHNA, CDR2 YSLEER. This CDR3 is built from 17 residues. CDR3 residues: CASSQDIFESGNYEQYF. The CDR3 coding sequence is TGCGCCAGCAGCCAAGATATCTTTGAGTCGGGGAACTACGAGCAGTACTTC.

The DNA for the CDR3 is TGTGCCAGCAGTTTATATCAGGGCTCGAATTCACCCCTCCACTTT. Residues: CASSLYQGSNSPLHF. The chain joins TRBV28 to TRBJ1-6, with D perhaps TRBD1 (5 bases). Germline V gives CDR1 MDHEN, CDR2 SYDVKM. The CDR3 runs 15 residues. V dropped 1 base and J dropped 7 bases, with 11 bases sitting between them.

The gene calls are TRBV20-1 and TRBJ1-2, with D unresolved. This CDR3 has 14 amino acids. The germline V gene has CDR1 DFQATT and CDR2 SNEGSKA (reference sequence). Trimming removed 0 bases from V and 4 bases from J, with 12 bases in between. The CDR3 reads CSARELGPSYGYTF. The DNA of the CDR3 is TGCAGTGCTAGAGAGCTCGGACCGAGCTATGGCTACACCTTC.

This sequence joins TRBV29-1 and TRBJ2-5; 8 bases agree with TRBD1. CDR1 is SQVTM, CDR2 ANQGSEA, per germline. This CDR3 has 11 amino acids. The ends lost 7 bases at V and 11 bases at J; junction bases unmatched: 9. CDR3 in amino acids: CSADRGYAQYF. CDR3 in DNA: TGCAGCGCCGACAGGGGCTACGCGCAGTACTTC.

This clonotype was recorded a few times. The V and J genes are TRBV12-3 or TRBV12-4 and TRBJ2-3; D gene uncertain. The length of the CDR3 is 15 residues. V was shortened by 2 bases and J by 4 bases, with 13 bases between the two germline ends. The CDR3 DNA follows: TGTGCCAGCAGTTTAAGGGTCCCGGATGCAGATACGCAGTATTTT. As protein: CASSLRVPDADTQYF.

The chain links TRBV5-1 to TRBJ2-5; 12 bases are shared with TRBD2. V lost 4 bases, J lost 11 bases, and 6 bases stayed unmatched. The CDR3 has 13 residues. The germline CDR1 and CDR2 sequences are SGHRS and YFSETQ. Written as DNA, the CDR3 is TGCGCCAGCAGCGCCCCGACTAGCGGGAGTCAGTACTTC. The encoded protein is CASSAPTSGSQYF.

Only one count was recorded for this clonotype. The chain recombines TRBV3-1 with TRBJ2-7; 8 nucleotides align to TRBD1. Per germline, CDR1 LGHDT and CDR2 YNNKEL (reference sequence). The CDR3 consists of 19 residues. After removal of 1 base from V and 2 bases from J, the junction contained 16 bases not matched to a gene. For the CDR3, the DNA is TGTGCCAGCAGCCAAGTAACAGGGGGACGAGTTCAGACCCCCTACGAGCAGTACTTC. Its translation: CASSQVTGGRVQTPYEQYF.

This clonotype was detected a few times. The rearrangement links TRBV6-1 to TRBJ2-7, with 8 bases that match TRBD2. V lost 5 bases, J lost 3 bases, and 15 bases stayed unmatched. This CDR3 region has 17 residues. Germline V gene lookup returns CDR1 MNHNS and CDR2 SASEGT. The CDR3 DNA reads as TGTGCCAGCAGTAAAGTGGCGGGACTAGGGCATCTCTACGAGCAGTACTTC. It codes for CASSKVAGLGHLYEQYF.

The V gene is TRBV5-1, the J gene TRBJ1-2, with TRBD1 matching over 8 bases. Germline V gives CDR1 SGHRS, CDR2 YFSETQ. V was pared by 3 bases and J by 6 bases, with 7 bases of the junction left unmatched. The CDR3 is 14 residues long. The CDR3 loop reads CASSWPDRAHGYTF. CDR3 coding DNA: TGCGCCAGCAGCTGGCCGGACAGGGCCCATGGCTACACCTTC.

The J gene is TRBJ2-7, the V gene TRBV28, with D perhaps TRBD2 (5 bases). CDR3 length: 12 residues. Germline lookup yields CDR1 MDHEN and CDR2 SYDVKM. The V end was cut by 3 bases, the J end by 7 bases, with 10 bases between. This CDR3 is CASSFVPGEQYF. The CDR3 bases are TGTGCCAGCAGTTTCGTCCCGGGGGAGCAGTACTTC.

The gene calls are TRBV15 and TRBJ2-3; D perhaps matches TRBD1 (5 bases). The CDR3 sequence is 14 residues long. V dropped 6 bases and J dropped 2 bases, with 12 bases sitting between them. Germline-derived CDR1 and CDR2 are LNHNV and YYDKDF (reference sequence). CDR3 DNA sequence: TGTGCCACCAGTTCAGGGCTCCCCACAGATACGCAGTATTTT. Protein sequence: CATSSGLPTDTQYF.

This clonotype showed up just a few times. This sequence joins TRBV4-1 and TRBJ2-3, with TRBD1 as a possible D gene (5 bases). This CDR3 comprises 17 residues. Looked up from germline, CDR1 is MGHRA and CDR2 is YSYEKL. The V end lost 0 bases, the J end lost 0 bases, and 13 bases lay between the germline ends. The CDR3 reads CASSQDLRQLSTDTQYF. As DNA, the CDR3 is TGCGCCAGCAGCCAAGATCTACGACAGCTAAGCACAGATACGCAGTATTTT.

This rearrangement joins TRBV28 to TRBJ2-1; D possibly corresponds to TRBD2 (6 bases). The CDR3 length is 14 residues. Germline lookup yields CDR1 MDHEN and CDR2 SYDVKM. Trimming removed 1 base at V and 12 bases at J, with 16 bases between. In DNA form, the CDR3 reads TGTGCCAGCAGTTTATCAGGCAGGGTGGGGGGGCAGTTCTTC. Encoded protein: CASSLSGRVGGQFF. The full variable domain, rest sourced from reference TRBV28 and TRBJ2-1, is DVKVTQSSRYLVKRTGEKVFLECVQDMDHENMFWYRQDPGLGLRLIYFSYDVKMKEKGDIPEGYSVSREKKERFSLILESASTNQTSMYLCASSLSGRVGGQFFGPGTRLTVL.

This clonotype showed up just a few times. V and J are TRBV6-2 or TRBV6-3 and TRBJ2-7; 11 nucleotides align to TRBD2. Per germline, CDR1 MNHEY and CDR2 SVGEGT. J was trimmed by 1 base and V by 1 base; bases with no gene match: 3. The CDR3 contains 16 residues. This CDR3 reads CASSYFTSGSSYEQYF. CDR3 DNA sequence: TGTGCCAGCAGTTACTTCACTAGCGGGAGTTCCTACGAGCAGTACTTC.